This T cell receptor (beta chain) was profiled in a study of shared clonotypes between healthy human individuals. Details on this clone: Different DNA sequences within this sample yield the same CDR3.

A deep-level run was used for the assay. Profiling relied on immunoSEQ multiplex PCR, and the TCRdb table lists in-frame clones only, not all of them. Of about 2.2 million clones listed, approximately 92% are singletons. The CDR3 runs to 14 residues. Germline V gene sequence: CDR1 SEHNR, CDR2 FQNEAQ (reference sequence). V lost 5 bases, J lost 2 bases, and 4 bases stayed unmatched. Only CD45RO-negative cells positively selected for CCR7 counted as naive CD8 cells, so terminally differentiated effector memory CD45RA+ cells were excluded. The rearrangement uses TRBV7-9 and TRBJ2-5; 8 positions match TRBD1. The specimen was naive CD8+ T cells from PBMCs. The receptor was isolated from a man aged 18 to 30 in good health. Some clones in this sample may be carry-over from other donors' samples. The CDR3: CASSPRTGQETQYF. CDR3 nucleotides: TGTGCCAGCAGCCCCAGGACAGGGCAAGAGACCCAGTACTTC.